Below are 25 T cell receptor delta chains sequenced from a single sample in a study of γδ T cells in repeated Plasmodium falciparum infection. TCRdb repeated clone calling on the multiplex PCR reads with CATT. The data show tens of thousands of delta-chain clones, 0.98% seen once. Bulk repertoires came from Vgamma9/Vdelta2+ or Vdelta2-negative gammadelta T cells flow-sorted from PBMC. Sequenced input: gamma-delta T cells from blood. These receptors were taken from a pool of human donors (malaria-infected and uninfected, not separated).

A note on this clone: TCRdb shows a much larger clone's protein in place of this DNA's translation, and the two differ at residue 8, likely through a read error; the protein shown is translated from the DNA. This chain uses TRDV2 with TRDJ1; the match to TRDD3 covers 7 bases. The J gene, not given by TCRdb, was assigned here from a germline match of the nucleotide sequence. V shed 0 bases, J shed 1 base, and the junction held 16 bases outside the gene matches. This CDR3 comprises 19 residues. CDR1 is GEAIGNYY, CDR2 EKD, per germline. CDR3: CACDTGSVVGDAPTDKLIF. CDR3 coding DNA: TGTGCCTGTGACACCGGCTCCGTCGTGGGGGACGCTCCCACCGATAAACTCATCTTT.

In the case of this clone: The protein held in TCRdb is that of a much larger clone and does not match this DNA's translation at residue 17, likely because of a read error; the protein shown is translated from the DNA. The chain uses TRDV1 and TRDJ1; D may be TRDD2 (7 bases). Trimming pared 1 base from V and 1 base from J, leaving 34 bases between. Germline V lookup: CDR1 TSWWSYY, CDR2 QGS. The CDR3 is made up of 23 amino acids. This CDR3 reads CALGEPFPTTGLWGWGRTDKLIF. In DNA form, the CDR3 reads TGTGCTCTTGGGGAACCGTTTCCTACTACCGGCCTCTGGGGCTGGGGACGCACCGATAAACTCATCTTT.

The chain uses TRDV2 and TRDJ1, with 11 nucleotides matching TRDD3. The J gene is absent in TCRdb and was assigned here via DNA matching to germline. The CDR3 covers 19 residues. V shed 9 bases, J shed 0 bases, and the junction held 20 bases outside the gene matches. Germline CDR1 and CDR2: GEAIGNYY and EKD. The CDR3 bases are TGTGCCCGCGACGAGGTGATGATACTGGGGGATAAGTACACCGATAAACTCATCTTT. Residues: CARDEVMILGDKYTDKLIF.

Ten or more counts support this clone. The V call is TRDV1, the J call TRDJ1; 9 positions agree with TRDD2. The J gene was not available in TCRdb and was assigned here by matching the DNA to germline segments. Germline V CDR1 and CDR2: TSWWSYY, QGS. J gave up 0 bases and V 5 bases, and 7 bases lay outside the gene matches. The CDR3 totals 16 residues. Written as DNA, the CDR3 is TGTGCTCTTGGGTGGCCTTCCTACAGTTACACCGATAAACTCATCTTT. Translation: CALGWPSYSYTDKLIF.

The sample holds many counts of this clone. One base separates it from a far larger clone, so it is likely a read error. Other DNA sequences in the same sample also yield this CDR3. The rearrangement uses TRDV2 and TRDJ1, with a tentative D call TRDD3 (6 bases). The J gene, absent from TCRdb, was called here by matching the DNA to germline. Germline V gives CDR1 GEAIGNYY, CDR2 EKD. This CDR3 contains 17 residues. The CDR3 coding sequence is TGCGCCTGTGACCCGGTCGGGTCTGGGGCCCCCCCCGGTAAACTCATCTTT. This codes for CACDPVGSGAPPGKLIF.

This clone was picked up a small number of times. The mismatch at residue 17 between this DNA's translation and the TCRdb protein of a much larger clone likely reflects a read error; the protein shown is translated from the DNA. This sequence joins TRDV2 and TRDJ1; weak D call: TRDD3 (6 bases). From germline, CDR1 is GEAIGNYY and CDR2 EKD. CDR3 length: 19 residues. The CDR3 DNA reads as TGTGCCTGTGACTTTAACGGACCCGGACCTGGGGAATACACCGATAAACCCATCTTT. This encodes CACDFNGPGPGEYTDKPIF.

A word on this clone: One base separates it from a far larger clone, so it is likely a read error. Other DNA sequences in this sample translate to the same CDR3. The gene calls are TRDV2 and TRDJ1; TRDD3 matches 9 bases. The J gene, missing from TCRdb, was assigned here through DNA to germline matching. This CDR3 region has 18 residues. The V gene end was trimmed by 3 bases and the J gene end by 0 bases; junction bases not matched to a gene: 13. Germline assignment: CDR1 GEAIGNYY and CDR2 EKD. The CDR3 reads CACDSKLGDTGYTDKLIF. In nucleotides, the CDR3 is TGTGCCTGTGACTCCAAACTGGGGGACACCGGGTACACCGATAAACTCATCTTT.

This clone was counted a few times. TCRdb lists the protein of a much larger clone for this DNA, which differs at residue 7, so this is likely a read error; the protein given here is translated from the DNA itself. J is TRDJ3 and V is TRDV1, with TRDD3 identical over 10 bases. TCRdb gives no J gene; it was assigned here by matching the DNA to germline. The V gene's germline CDR1 is TSWWSYY and CDR2 QGS. The CDR3 runs to 30 residues. The ends lost 4 bases at V and 0 bases at J; junction bases unmatched: 39. CDR3 sequence: CALGGPDFRHPQKQLHTGGLSSWDTRQMFF. The CDR3 DNA follows: TGTGCTCTTGGGGGACCGGACTTTCGACATCCCCAAAAACAACTCCATACTGGGGGATTGAGCTCCTGGGACACCCGACAGATGTTTTTC.

To note about this clone: The translation of this DNA and the TCRdb protein of a much larger clone differ at residue 12, probably owing to a read error; the protein shown here is translated from the DNA. The chain combines TRDV1 with TRDJ1, with 8 bases fitting TRDD3. Germline matching of the DNA provided the J gene here, since TCRdb leaves it blank. Germline values: CDR1 TSWWSYY, CDR2 QGS. The CDR3 has 19 amino acids. V was pared by 1 base and J by 9 bases, with 22 bases of the junction left unmatched. This CDR3 is CALGEPYFPPTRGYRELIF. CDR3 coding DNA: TGTGCTCTTGGGGAACCGTATTTCCCCCCAACTAGGGGATACCGAGAACTCATCTTT.

This clone was seen a handful of times. TCRdb assigns this DNA the protein of a much larger clone, which departs from its translation at residue 21; this likely reflects a read error, and the protein shown comes from translating the DNA. The V gene call is TRDV1, and the J gene call is absent; the table's TRDD3 call for D was not verified on the DNA. The germline CDR1 and CDR2 sequences are TSWWSYY and QGS. This CDR3 contains 22 residues. CDR3 sequence reads: CALGEVPTGPLWGSPYTDKLTF. As DNA, the CDR3 is TGTGCTCTTGGGGAAGTCCCTACAGGACCCCTCTGGGGGTCTCCGTACACCGATAAACTCACCTTT.

This clone was seen repeatedly, ten times or more. This DNA's translation and the protein TCRdb lists, from a much larger clone, do not match at residue 12, likely due to a read error; the protein shown is translated from the DNA. The identical CDR3 is also encoded by other nucleotide sequences in the sample. CDR3 in DNA: TGTGCTCTTGGGGCCCTAACCACCGATAAACTCACCTTT. Its protein is CALGALTTDKLTF. This chain uses TRDV1 with TRDJ1; D remains unclear. This CDR3 region has 13 residues. Germline V gives CDR1 TSWWSYY, CDR2 QGS.

This clone was counted between two and nine times. The protein that TCRdb holds for this DNA derives from a much larger clone and differs from the translated DNA at residue 10, which likely indicates a read error; the protein shown here is translated from the DNA. The V and J genes are TRDV1 and TRDJ1, with D unclear. The J gene is absent in TCRdb and was assigned here via DNA matching to germline. V shed 1 base and J shed 9 bases, with 18 bases lying between them. From germline, CDR1 is TSWWSYY and CDR2 QGS. The CDR3 contains 15 residues. In DNA, the CDR3 is TGTGCTCTTGGGGAACCCCAGTTCCGTGCCCCTCAACTCATCTTT. This translates into CALGEPQFRAPQLIF.

This clone was counted a few times. TCRdb's listed protein matches a much larger clone and diverges from this DNA's translation at residue 3, likely through a read error; the protein shown comes from the DNA. The chain employs TRDV1 and TRDJ2; 9 nucleotides match TRDD2. The J gene was missing in TCRdb and was found by matching the end of the DNA to germline. The CDR3 has 22 residues. Germline V CDR1 and CDR2: TSWWSYY, QGS. The CDR3 sequence is CAPGEPPSYPGEGDPRSAQLFF. CDR3 in DNA: TGTGCTCCTGGGGAACCTCCTTCCTACCCCGGGGAGGGGGATCCTAGGTCAGCACAACTCTTCTTT.

This clone was counted only a few times. TCRdb attributes to this sequence the protein of a much larger clone, which differs from the DNA translation at residue 16; a read error is likely, and the protein displayed is translated from the DNA. The J gene is TRDJ1, the V gene TRDV1; a possible D gene is TRDD3 (5 bases). CDR1 and CDR2 (germline): TSWWSYY, QGS. The V end lost 4 bases, the J end lost 1 base, and 49 bases lay between the germline ends. The CDR3 consists of 27 residues. CDR3: CALGGPNIPLFVRKSNINGDLTDKLIF. CDR3 in DNA: TGTGCTCTTGGGGGCCCCAACATACCCCTTTTTGTGCGAAAGTCTAACATAAACGGGGACCTCACCGATAAACTCATCTTT.

There are many counts of this clone. Translating this DNA gives a protein that differs at residue 4 from the TCRdb one, which belongs to a much larger clone; a read error is likely, and the protein shown is this translation. The chain couples TRDV2 to TRDJ1, with D possibly being TRDD3 (5 bases). TCRdb carries no J gene annotation; the J gene was assigned here by matching the DNA with germline. Per germline, CDR1 GEAIGNYY and CDR2 EKD. The CDR3 contains 16 residues. The CDR3 protein is CACGTPGGLYTDKLIF. In DNA form, the CDR3 reads TGTGCCTGTGGCACCCCAGGGGGGTTGTACACCGATAAACTCATCTTT.

Notes on this clone: The protein given by TCRdb reflects a much larger clone and differs at residue 19 from this DNA's translation, likely from a read error; the protein shown is the DNA's translation. The chain links TRDV1 to TRDJ1; a weak D match, TRDD3 (6 bases). No J gene is reported in TCRdb; it was inferred here by comparing the DNA with germline. CDR1 is TSWWSYY and CDR2 is QGS in the germline V gene. The CDR3 is made up of 24 amino acids. V dropped 1 base and J dropped 4 bases, with 40 bases sitting between them. CDR3 sequence (DNA): TGTGCTCTTGGGGAACGCTCCCACGTCAGGGGTGGGCTGGGGCAATTTCCCTACATCGATAAACTCATCTTT. This gives the protein CALGERSHVRGGLGQFPYIDKLIF.

As for this clone: A read error likely explains this, since a far larger clone differs by one base. Other nucleotide sequences from this sample produce the same CDR3. The chain combines TRDV2 with TRDJ1; weak D call: TRDD3 (5 bases). Germline CDR1 reads GEAIGNYY; CDR2 reads EKD. The ends were cut back, 0 bases at V and 0 bases at J, with 19 bases in the middle. This CDR3 comprises 18 residues. The CDR3 nucleotides are TGTGCCTGTGACACCCTTGGGATTTCTGTGGGGTACACCGATAAACTCATCTTT. Protein product: CACDTLGISVGYTDKLIF.

To note about this clone: For this DNA, TCRdb reports the protein of a much larger clone, which diverges at residue 14, most likely from a read error; the protein presented here is translated directly from the DNA. CDR3 coding DNA: TGTGCTCTTGGGGAACTAACCTCTTGGGGGATATGCCCCCACACCGATAAACTCATCTTT. Its protein product is CALGELTSWGICPHTDKLIF. The chain carries TRDV1 and TRDJ1; 9 bases line up with TRDD3. The J gene, not given by TCRdb, was assigned here from a germline match of the nucleotide sequence. CDR1 TSWWSYY and CDR2 QGS come from the germline V gene. J was trimmed by 0 bases and V by 0 bases; bases with no gene match: 14. CDR3 size: 20 residues.

Turning to this clone: The protein TCRdb lists belongs to a much larger clone and differs from this DNA's translation at residue 16, which points to a read error; the protein shown is made from the DNA. The V gene is TRDV1, the J gene TRDJ4; 13 bases map to TRDD3. The J gene, absent from TCRdb, was called here by matching the DNA to germline. Germline V CDR1 and CDR2: TSWWSYY, QGS. V shed 2 bases and J 7 bases; nucleotides not matched to a gene: 19. This CDR3 spans 19 amino acids. The CDR3 bases are TGTGCTCTTGGGGAATCACTGGGGGATACGCTAGCGGTTATTGGACACCTGATCTTT. It yields the protein CALGESLGDTLAVIGHLIF.

In this sample, this clone turned up a few times. The protein TCRdb lists belongs to a much larger clone and differs from this DNA's translation at residue 7, which points to a read error; the protein shown is made from the DNA. The chain recombines TRDV1 with TRDJ1, with 10 bases aligning to TRDD3. TCRdb lists no J gene, so it was determined here by aligning the DNA to germline. With V trimmed by 0 bases and J by 4 bases, 26 bases remained unmatched. Germline V gives CDR1 TSWWSYY, CDR2 QGS. The CDR3 has 23 amino acids. The CDR3 region is CALGELGYWGIYKGPPGGDKLIF. The CDR3 region has the DNA TGTGCTCTTGGGGAACTTGGGTACTGGGGGATCTATAAGGGTCCTCCTGGCGGCGATAAACTCATCTTT.

A word on this clone: Only one base separates this from a far larger clonotype, so it likely reflects a read error. Within the sample, other DNA sequences also encode this same CDR3. In nucleotides, the CDR3 is TGTGCTCTTGGGGAGACGCAGGAACTACTGGGGGATACCCTTAAACTCATCTTT. It yields the protein CALGETQELLGDTLKLIF. V is TRDV1 and J is TRDJ1, with 12 bases aligning to TRDD3. The J gene, missing from TCRdb, was assigned here through DNA to germline matching. Germline V CDR1 and CDR2: TSWWSYY, QGS. The junction had 15 bases not matched to a gene; V was cut back by 3 bases and J by 7 bases. The CDR3 covers 18 residues.

About this clone itself: This DNA translates differently at residue 13 from the TCRdb protein, which is that of a much larger clone; a read error is likely, and the protein shown is the DNA's own translation. This rearrangement joins TRDV1 to TRDJ1; D uncertain. The J gene, left out of TCRdb, was set here by checking the DNA against germline. The CDR3 totals 19 residues. Trimming stripped 5 bases from V and 2 bases from J, with 27 bases between. Germline-derived CDR1 and CDR2 are TSWWSYY and QGS. CDR3 nucleotide sequence: TGTGCTCTTGGGTCCCAGGGAGTGGCTACTCCCCTGACTACCGATAAACTCATCTTT. It encodes CALGSQGVATPLTTDKLIF.

In this sample, this clone turned up a few times. One base separates it from a far larger clone, so it is likely a read error. The sample holds other DNA sequences that translate to the same CDR3. The J gene is TRDJ1, the V gene TRDV1; 9 nucleotides agree with TRDD3. Germline assignment: CDR1 TSWWSYY and CDR2 QGS. CDR3 size: 18 residues. In DNA, the CDR3 is TGTGCTCTTGGGGAATTCGCCTGGGGGATGAAGACGACCGATAAACTCATCTTC. It codes for CALGEFAWGMKTTDKLIF.

With respect to this clone: With a far larger clone one base away, a read error is the likely cause. Distinct nucleotide sequences in the sample also encode this CDR3. This chain joins TRDV2 and TRDJ2; the match to TRDD3 covers 7 bases. This CDR3 contains 19 residues. Germline CDR1 reads GEAIGNYY; CDR2 reads EKD. Trimming removed 1 base from V and 1 base from J; junction bases left unmatched: 14. The CDR3 DNA reads as TGTGCCTGTGACACTGTAGCGGTACTGGGGTCCCATTTGACAGCACAACTCTTCTTT. It yields the protein CACDTVAVLGSHLTAQLFF.

Only a few counts were recorded for this clone. This likely traces to a read error, being one base from a far larger clone. In the same sample, other DNA sequences code for this CDR3. The chain joins TRDV2 to TRDJ1; D gene uncertain. The germline V gene has CDR1 GEAIGNYY and CDR2 EKD. The CDR3 spans 18 residues. CDR3 DNA: TGTGCCTGTGACACCGTCGGGGCCCAGGAAGGGAACACCGACAAACTCATCTTT. This codes for CACDTVGAQEGNTDKLIF.